This TCR beta chain was documented in a study of control samples from healthy donors and cancer patients. The germline V gene encodes CDR1 SEHNR and CDR2 FQNEAQ (reference sequence). The V end lost 1 base, the J end lost 3 bases, and 6 bases lay between the germline ends. This CDR3 spans 13 amino acids. Profiling relied on immunoSEQ multiplex PCR, and the TCRdb table lists in-frame clones only, not all of them. This repertoire shows more than 95,000 clones, around nine tenths found once; its top ten account for approximately 9%. V is TRBV7-9 and J is TRBJ1-2, with D possibly TRBD1 on 5 matching bases. The receptor was derived from a man in his forties in good health. The specimen was blood. The CDR3 DNA sequence: TGTGCCAGCAGCTTAGGGGGGGACTATGGCTACACCTTC. Encoded protein: CASSLGGDYGYTF.